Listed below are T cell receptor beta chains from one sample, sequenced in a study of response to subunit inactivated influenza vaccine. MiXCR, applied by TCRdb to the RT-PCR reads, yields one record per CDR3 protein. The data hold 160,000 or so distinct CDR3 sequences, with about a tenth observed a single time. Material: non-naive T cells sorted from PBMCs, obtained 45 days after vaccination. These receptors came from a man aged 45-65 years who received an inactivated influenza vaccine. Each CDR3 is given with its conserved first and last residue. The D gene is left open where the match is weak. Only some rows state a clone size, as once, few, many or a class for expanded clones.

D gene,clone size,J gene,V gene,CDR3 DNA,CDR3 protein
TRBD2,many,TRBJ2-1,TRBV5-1,TGCGCCAGCAGCTCGTCCCTAGCGGGAGGGTACAATGAGCAGTTCTTC,CASSSSLAGGYNEQFF
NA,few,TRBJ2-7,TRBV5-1,TGCGCCAGCAGCTGGACCACAGGGAATGAAGCGCAGTACTTC,CASSWTTGNEAQYF
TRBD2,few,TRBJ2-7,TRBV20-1,TGCAGTGCTGCAAACTCGGGACTAGCGGGAGGCGAGCAGTACTTC,CSAANSGLAGGEQYF
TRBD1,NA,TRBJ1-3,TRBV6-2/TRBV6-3,TGTGCCAGCAGGACCCGGACAGGTGGCAGAAACACCATATATTTT,CASRTRTGGRNTIYF
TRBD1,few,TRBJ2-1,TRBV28,TGTGCCAGCAGACTGCCGGACAGGTACAATGAGCAGTTCTTC,CASRLPDRYNEQFF
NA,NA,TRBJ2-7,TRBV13,TGTGCCAGCAGCGCGGGCTTCCCAGATGCCTACGAGCAGTACTTC,CASSAGFPDAYEQYF
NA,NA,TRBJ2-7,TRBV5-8,TGTGCCAGCAGCTTGGAAGGGGCGTCTTACGAGCAGTACTTC,CASSLEGASYEQYF
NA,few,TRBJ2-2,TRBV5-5,TGTGCCAGCAGCTTGGGACGTTTTATTAACACCGGGGAGCTGTTTTTT,CASSLGRFINTGELFF
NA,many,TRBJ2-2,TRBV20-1,TGCAGTCCAGAACCGAACACCGGGGAGCTGTTTTTT,CSPEPNTGELFF
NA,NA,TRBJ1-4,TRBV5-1,TGCGCCAGCAGCCGGGACCCGATGGGTAATGAAAAACTGTTTTTT,CASSRDPMGNEKLFF
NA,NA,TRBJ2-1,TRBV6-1,TGTGCCAGCAAACGCCCACGGAGCTCCTACAATGAGCAGTTCTTC,CASKRPRSSYNEQFF
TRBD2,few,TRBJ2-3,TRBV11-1,TGTGCCAGCAGCTTAGCTGCTCTAGCGGGAGGCAGCACAGATACGCAGTATTTT,CASSLAALAGGSTDTQYF
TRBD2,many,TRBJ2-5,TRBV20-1,TGCAGTGCTAGAGATGAGCGGGGCCGGACCCAGTACTTC,CSARDERGRTQYF
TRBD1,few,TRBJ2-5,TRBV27,TGTGCCAGCAGTTCTCCGACAGGGGGCATAGAGACCCAGTACTTC,CASSSPTGGIETQYF
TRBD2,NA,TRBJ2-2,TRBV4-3,TGCGCCAGCAGCCACACACCCGGGGGGGGAGGCCCCGGGGAGCTGTTTTTT,CASSHTPGGGGPGELFF
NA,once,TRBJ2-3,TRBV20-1,TGCAGTGCTAACCGGGACCTCGGAAATACGCAGTATTTT,CSANRDLGNTQYF
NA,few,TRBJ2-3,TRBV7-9,TGTGCCAGCAGCTTATCGCAGGGAACAGATACGCAGTATTTT,CASSLSQGTDTQYF
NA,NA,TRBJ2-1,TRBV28,TGTGCCAGCAGAAAAGGGGGGGTCGATGAGCAGTTCTTC,CASRKGGVDEQFF
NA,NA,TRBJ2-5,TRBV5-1,TGCGCCAGCAGCTTGGTTGGACCCAACCAAGAGACCCAGTACTTC,CASSLVGPNQETQYF
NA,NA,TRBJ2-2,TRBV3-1,TGTGCCAGCAGCCAATTAGGCTCCTCGAACACCGGGGAGCTGTTTTTT,CASSQLGSSNTGELFF
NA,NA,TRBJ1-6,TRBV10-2,TGCGCCAGCAGTGAGCGGAGGGGCTCCTATAATTCACCCCTCCACTTT,CASSERRGSYNSPLHF
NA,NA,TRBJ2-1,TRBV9,TGTGCCAGCAGCCCCCAGACACAGATATACAATGAGCAGTTCTTC,CASSPQTQIYNEQFF
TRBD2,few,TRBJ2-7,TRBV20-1,TGCAGTGCCAGGGTCATGGCGGGAGGCGTATCCTACGAGCAGTACTTC,CSARVMAGGVSYEQYF
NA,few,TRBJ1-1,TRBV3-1,TGTGCCAGCAGCCAAGACTGGGGAGGGAACACTGAAGCTTTCTTT,CASSQDWGGNTEAFF
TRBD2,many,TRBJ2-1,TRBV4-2,TGTGCCAGCAGCCTACTTCCGGGGGGGACCGATGAGCAGTTCTTC,CASSLLPGGTDEQFF
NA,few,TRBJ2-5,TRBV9,TGTGCCAGCAGCACCGGGACGATCTTCGGAGAGACCCAGTACTTC,CASSTGTIFGETQYF
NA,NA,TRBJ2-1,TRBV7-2,TGTGCCCGCAGCCCAAAATTTGGGACGGCTAACAATGAGCAGTTCTTC,CARSPKFGTANNEQFF
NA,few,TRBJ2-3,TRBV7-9,TGTGCCAGCAGCTTAAGCGGGACATCGAACACAGATACGCAGTATTTT,CASSLSGTSNTDTQYF
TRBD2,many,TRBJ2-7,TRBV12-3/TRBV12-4,TGTGCCAGCAGAAGGACTAGCGGGGGTCGTTCCGAGCAGTACTTC,CASRRTSGGRSEQYF
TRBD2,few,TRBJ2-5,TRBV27,TGTGCCAGCAGTCGGACTAGTTGGGAGACCCAGTACTTC,CASSRTSWETQYF
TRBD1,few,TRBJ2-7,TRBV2,TGTGCCAGCAGAGCTAGGACAGGGAACGAGCAGTACTTC,CASRARTGNEQYF
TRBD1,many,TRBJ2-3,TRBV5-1,TGCGCCAGCAGCTCCGGGACAGATCCCCCAGATACGCAGTATTTT,CASSSGTDPPDTQYF
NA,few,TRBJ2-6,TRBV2,TGTGCCAGCGGAAGACAGAACTCTGGGGCCAACGTCCTGACTTTC,CASGRQNSGANVLTF
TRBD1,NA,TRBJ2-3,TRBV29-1,TGCAGCGTTGAGTTGCTCAGGACAGGGCTCACGGATACGCAGTATTTT,CSVELLRTGLTDTQYF
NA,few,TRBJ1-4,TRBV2,TGTGCCAGCAGTGACAATAATGAAAAACTGTTTTTT,CASSDNNEKLFF
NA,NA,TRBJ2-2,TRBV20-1,TGCAGTGCTAGGTTCCCTCTGGGCAACACCGGGGAGCTGTTTTTT,CSARFPLGNTGELFF
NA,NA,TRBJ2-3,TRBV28,TGTGCCAGCAGCACGACCGCATATGATACGCAGTATTTT,CASSTTAYDTQYF
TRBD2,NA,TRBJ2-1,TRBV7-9,TGTGCCAGCAGCTGGACTAGCGGGGTCAACAATGAGCAGTTCTTC,CASSWTSGVNNEQFF
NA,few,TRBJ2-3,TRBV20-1,TGCAGTGCTAGCTACAATACCATGCGACTGGATACGCAGTATTTT,CSASYNTMRLDTQYF
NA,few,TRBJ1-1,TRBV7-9,TGTGCCAGCAGCAAGGCGGGCAGTGAAGCTTTCTTT,CASSKAGSEAFF
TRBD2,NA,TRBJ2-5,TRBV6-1,TGTGCCAGCAGTCCCCGGGCTGTGGGGGGGGAGACCCAGTACTTC,CASSPRAVGGETQYF
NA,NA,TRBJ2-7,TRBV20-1,TGCAGTGCTAGAGCCCAAGCCTACGAGCAGTACTTC,CSARAQAYEQYF
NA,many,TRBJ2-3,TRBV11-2,TGTGCCAGCAGCCGGAAGAGCTTTAGCACAGATACGCAGTATTTT,CASSRKSFSTDTQYF
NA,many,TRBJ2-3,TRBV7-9,TGTGCCAGCAGCCATAGGACAGACACAGATACGCAGTATTTT,CASSHRTDTDTQYF
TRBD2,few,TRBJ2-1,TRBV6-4,TGTGCCAGCAGTGAAATCGACGGGGGGATGAGGAATGAGCAGTTCTTC,CASSEIDGGMRNEQFF